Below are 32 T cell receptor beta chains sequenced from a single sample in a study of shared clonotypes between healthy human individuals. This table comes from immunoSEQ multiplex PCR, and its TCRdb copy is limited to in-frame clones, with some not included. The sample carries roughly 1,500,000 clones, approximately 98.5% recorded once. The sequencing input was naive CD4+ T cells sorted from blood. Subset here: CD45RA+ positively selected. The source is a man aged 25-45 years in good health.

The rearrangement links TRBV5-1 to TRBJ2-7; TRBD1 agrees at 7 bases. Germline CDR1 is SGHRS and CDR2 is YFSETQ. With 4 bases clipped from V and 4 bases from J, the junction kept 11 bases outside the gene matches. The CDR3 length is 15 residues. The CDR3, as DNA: TGCGCCAGCAGCGTTCGGGACAGAGGGGCTTACGAGCAGTACTTC. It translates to CASSVRDRGAYEQYF.

CDR3 protein: CASSLVGTSGEQFF. In DNA, the CDR3 is TGTGCCAGCAGCTTAGTGGGGACTAGCGGAGAGCAGTTCTTC. This chain connects TRBV7-2 to TRBJ2-1; TRBD2 matches 11 bases. Per the germline V gene, CDR1 is SGHTA and CDR2 is FQGNSA. The CDR3 is 14 residues long. V lost 1 base and J lost 10; bases outside the gene matches: 3.

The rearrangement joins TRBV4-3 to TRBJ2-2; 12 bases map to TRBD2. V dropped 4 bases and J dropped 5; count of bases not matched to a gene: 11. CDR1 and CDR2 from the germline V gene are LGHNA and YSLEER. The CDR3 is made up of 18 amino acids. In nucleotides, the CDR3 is TGCGCCAGCAGCCCATCGACTAGCGGGAGAAGAGAGACCGGGGAGCTGTTTTTT. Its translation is CASSPSTSGRRETGELFF.

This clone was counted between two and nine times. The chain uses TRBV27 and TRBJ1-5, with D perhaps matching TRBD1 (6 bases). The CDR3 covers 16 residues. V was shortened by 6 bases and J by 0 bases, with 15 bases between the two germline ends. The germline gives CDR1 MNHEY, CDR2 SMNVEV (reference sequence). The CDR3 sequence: CASSAQGWYSNQPQHF. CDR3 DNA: TGTGCCAGCAGCGCTCAGGGGTGGTATAGCAATCAGCCCCAGCATTTT.

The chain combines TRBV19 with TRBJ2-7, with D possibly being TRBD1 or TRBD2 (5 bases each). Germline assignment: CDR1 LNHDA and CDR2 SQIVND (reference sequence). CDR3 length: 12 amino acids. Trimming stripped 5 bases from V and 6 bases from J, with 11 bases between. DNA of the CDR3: TGTGCCAGTAGTGTCCCGAGGGGCGAGCAGTACTTC. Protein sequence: CASSVPRGEQYF.

CDR3 in amino acids: CASRRGGGYEQYF. The CDR3 DNA follows: TGTGCCAGCAGAAGGGGTGGGGGCTACGAGCAGTACTTC. The chain is built from TRBV2 and TRBJ2-7; D possibly matches TRBD1 or TRBD2 (5 bases each). Germline V gene lookup returns CDR1 SNHLY and CDR2 FYNNEI. This CDR3 is built from 13 residues. The V end was cut by 6 bases, the J end by 3 bases, with 12 bases between.

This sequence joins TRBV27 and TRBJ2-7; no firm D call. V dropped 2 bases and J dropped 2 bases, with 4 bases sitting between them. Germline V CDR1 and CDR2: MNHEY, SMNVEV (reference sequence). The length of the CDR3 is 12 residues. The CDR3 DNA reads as TGTGCCAGCAGTTTACCCCCCTACGAGCAGTACTTC. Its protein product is CASSLPPYEQYF.

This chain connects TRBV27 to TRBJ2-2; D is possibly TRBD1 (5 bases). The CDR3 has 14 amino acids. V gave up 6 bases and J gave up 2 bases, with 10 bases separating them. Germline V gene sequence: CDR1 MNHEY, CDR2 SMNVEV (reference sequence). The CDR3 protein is CASRRDRNTGELFF. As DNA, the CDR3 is TGTGCCAGCAGACGAGACAGAAACACCGGGGAGCTGTTTTTT.

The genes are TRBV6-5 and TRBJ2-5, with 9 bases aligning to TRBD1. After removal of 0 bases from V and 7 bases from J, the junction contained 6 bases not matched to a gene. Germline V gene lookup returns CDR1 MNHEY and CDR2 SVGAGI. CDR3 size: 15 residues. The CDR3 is CASSYSILDRGTQYF. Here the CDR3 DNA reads TGTGCCAGCAGTTACTCGATTCTGGACAGGGGGACCCAGTACTTC.

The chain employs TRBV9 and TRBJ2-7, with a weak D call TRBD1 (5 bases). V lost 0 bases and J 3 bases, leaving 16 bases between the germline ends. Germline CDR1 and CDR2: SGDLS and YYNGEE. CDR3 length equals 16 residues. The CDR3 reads CASSVADSVHYYEQYF. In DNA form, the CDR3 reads TGTGCCAGCAGCGTAGCTGACAGTGTACATTACTACGAGCAGTACTTC.

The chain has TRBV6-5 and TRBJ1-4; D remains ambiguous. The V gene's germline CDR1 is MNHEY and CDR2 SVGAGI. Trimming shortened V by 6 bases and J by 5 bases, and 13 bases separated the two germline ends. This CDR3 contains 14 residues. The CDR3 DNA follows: TGTGCCAGCAGGTCGGGGTTAGGAAATGAAAAACTGTTTTTT. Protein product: CASRSGLGNEKLFF.

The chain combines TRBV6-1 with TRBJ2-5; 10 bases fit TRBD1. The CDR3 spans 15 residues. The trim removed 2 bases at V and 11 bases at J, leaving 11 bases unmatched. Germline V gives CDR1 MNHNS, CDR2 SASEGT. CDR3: CASSERMTGGAYQYF. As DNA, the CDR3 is TGTGCCAGCAGTGAACGGATGACAGGGGGCGCGTATCAGTACTTC.

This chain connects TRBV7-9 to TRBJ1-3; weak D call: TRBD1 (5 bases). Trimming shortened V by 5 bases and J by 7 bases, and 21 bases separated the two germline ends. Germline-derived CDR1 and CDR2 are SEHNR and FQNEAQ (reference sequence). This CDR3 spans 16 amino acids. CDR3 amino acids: CASSTLRDLGPNTIYF. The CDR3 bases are TGTGCCAGCAGCACGCTGAGGGACCTGGGACCTAACACCATATATTTT.

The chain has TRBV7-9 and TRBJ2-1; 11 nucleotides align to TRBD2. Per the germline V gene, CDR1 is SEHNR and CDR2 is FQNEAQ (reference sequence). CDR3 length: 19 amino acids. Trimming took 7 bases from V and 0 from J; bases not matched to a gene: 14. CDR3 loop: CASKGKGTSGWISYNEQFF. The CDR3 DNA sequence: TGTGCCAGCAAGGGAAAAGGGACTAGCGGTTGGATCTCCTACAATGAGCAGTTCTTC.

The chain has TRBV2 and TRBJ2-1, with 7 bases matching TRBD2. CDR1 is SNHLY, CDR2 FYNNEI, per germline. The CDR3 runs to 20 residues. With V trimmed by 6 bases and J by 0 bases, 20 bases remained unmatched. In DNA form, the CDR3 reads TGTGCCAGCAGCCCCCATCGCAGGGCCAGCGGGACTGCCTCCTACAATGAGCAGTTCTTC. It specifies CASSPHRRASGTASYNEQFF. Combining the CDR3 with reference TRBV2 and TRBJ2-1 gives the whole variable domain EPEVTQTPSHQVTQMGQEVILRCVPISNHLYFYWYRQILGQKVEFLVSFYNNEISEKSEIFDDQFSVERPDGSNFTLKIRSTKLEDSAMYFCASSPHRRASGTASYNEQFFGPGTRLTVL.

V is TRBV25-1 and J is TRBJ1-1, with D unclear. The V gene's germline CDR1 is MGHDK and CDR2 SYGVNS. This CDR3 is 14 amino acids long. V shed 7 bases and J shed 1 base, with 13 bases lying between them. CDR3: CASMEAAGNTEAFF. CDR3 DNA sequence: TGTGCCAGCATGGAAGCGGCGGGGAACACTGAAGCTTTCTTT. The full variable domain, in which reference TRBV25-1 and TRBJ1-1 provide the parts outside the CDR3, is EADIYQTPRYLVIGTGKKITLECSQTMGHDKMYWYQQDPGMELHLIHYSYGVNSTEKGDLSSESTVSRIRTEHFPLTLESARPSHTSQYLCASMEAAGNTEAFFGQGTRLTVV.

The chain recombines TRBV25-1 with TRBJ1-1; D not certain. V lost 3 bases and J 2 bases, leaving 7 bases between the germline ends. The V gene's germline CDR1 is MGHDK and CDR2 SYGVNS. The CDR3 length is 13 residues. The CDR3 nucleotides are TGTGCCAGCAGTGACATCAGCAACACTGAAGCTTTCTTT. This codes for CASSDISNTEAFF. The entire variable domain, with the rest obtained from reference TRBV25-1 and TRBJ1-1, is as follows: EADIYQTPRYLVIGTGKKITLECSQTMGHDKMYWYQQDPGMELHLIHYSYGVNSTEKGDLSSESTVSRIRTEHFPLTLESARPSHTSQYLCASSDISNTEAFFGQGTRLTVV.

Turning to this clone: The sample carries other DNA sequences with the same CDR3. The CDR3 protein is CASSTLGTSYEQYF. In DNA form, the CDR3 reads TGTGCCAGCAGCACACTCGGGACATCTTACGAGCAGTACTTC. The rearrangement joins TRBV9 to TRBJ2-7; perhaps TRBD1 as D (6 bases). V lost 4 bases and J lost 4, with 15 bases in between. The CDR3 runs 14 residues. The V gene's germline CDR1 is SGDLS and CDR2 YYNGEE.

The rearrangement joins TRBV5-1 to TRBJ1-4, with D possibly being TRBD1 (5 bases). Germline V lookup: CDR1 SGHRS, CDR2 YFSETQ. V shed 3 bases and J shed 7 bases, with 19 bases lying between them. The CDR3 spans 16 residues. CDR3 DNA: TGCGCCAGCAGCTCGACCAAAGGGACGTATCGTGAAAAACTGTTTTTT. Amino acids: CASSSTKGTYREKLFF.

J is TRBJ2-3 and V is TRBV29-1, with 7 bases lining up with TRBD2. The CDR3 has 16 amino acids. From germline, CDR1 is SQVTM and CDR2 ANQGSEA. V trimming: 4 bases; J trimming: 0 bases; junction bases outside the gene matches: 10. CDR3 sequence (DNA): TGCAGCGTTGGATGGACTAGACGGAGTAGCACAGATACGCAGTATTTT. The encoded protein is CSVGWTRRSSTDTQYF.

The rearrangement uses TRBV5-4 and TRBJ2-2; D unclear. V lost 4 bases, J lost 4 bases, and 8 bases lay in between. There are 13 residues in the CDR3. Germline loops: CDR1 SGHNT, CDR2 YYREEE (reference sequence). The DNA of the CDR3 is TGTGCCAGCAGCGCTTCTGGCACCGGGGAGCTGTTTTTT. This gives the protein CASSASGTGELFF.

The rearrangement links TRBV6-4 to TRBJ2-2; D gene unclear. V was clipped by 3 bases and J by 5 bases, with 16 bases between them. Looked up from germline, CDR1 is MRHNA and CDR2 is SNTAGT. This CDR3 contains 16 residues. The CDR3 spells CASSENSMVGTGELFF. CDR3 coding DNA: TGTGCCAGCAGTGAAAACAGCATGGTCGGAACCGGGGAGCTGTTTTTT.

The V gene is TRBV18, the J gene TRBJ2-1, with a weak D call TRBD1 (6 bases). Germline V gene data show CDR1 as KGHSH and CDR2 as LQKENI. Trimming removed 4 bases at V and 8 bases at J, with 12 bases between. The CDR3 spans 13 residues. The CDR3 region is CASSRNREDEQFF. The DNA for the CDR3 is TGTGCCAGCTCACGAAACAGGGAAGATGAGCAGTTCTTC.

The CDR3 DNA is TGCGCCAGCGGCTCCGGGGGGGGCTCCGGGGAGCTGTTTTTT. Translating it yields CASGSGGGSGELFF. The chain links TRBV10-2 to TRBJ2-2; 8 bases are shared with TRBD2. Trimming at V came to 8 bases and at J to 6 bases, leaving 8 bases not matched to a gene. Germline CDR1 reads WSHSY; CDR2 reads SAAADI. This CDR3 contains 14 residues.

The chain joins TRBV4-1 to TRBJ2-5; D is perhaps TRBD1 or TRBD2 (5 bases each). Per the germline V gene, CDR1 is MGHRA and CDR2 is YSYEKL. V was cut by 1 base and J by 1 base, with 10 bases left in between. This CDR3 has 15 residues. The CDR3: CASSQGGTFQETQYF. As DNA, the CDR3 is TGCGCCAGCAGCCAAGGGGGGACGTTCCAAGAGACCCAGTACTTC.

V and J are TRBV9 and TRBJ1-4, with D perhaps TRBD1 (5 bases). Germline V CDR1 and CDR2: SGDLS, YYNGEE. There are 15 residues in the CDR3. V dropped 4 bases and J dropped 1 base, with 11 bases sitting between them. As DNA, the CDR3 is TGTGCCAGCAGCCCCGTCCAGGGAACTAATGAAAAACTGTTTTTT. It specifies CASSPVQGTNEKLFF.

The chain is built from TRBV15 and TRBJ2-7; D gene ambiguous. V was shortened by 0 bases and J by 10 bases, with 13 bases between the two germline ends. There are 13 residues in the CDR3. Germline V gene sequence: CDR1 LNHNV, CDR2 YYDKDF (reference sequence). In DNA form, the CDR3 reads TGTGCCACCAGCAGAGAAGCAGTGGCTAGACAGTACTTC. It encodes CATSREAVARQYF.

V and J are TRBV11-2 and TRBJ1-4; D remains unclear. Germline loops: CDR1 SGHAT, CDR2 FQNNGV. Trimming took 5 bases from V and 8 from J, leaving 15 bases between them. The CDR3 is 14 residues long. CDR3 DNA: TGTGCCAGCAGCCCCCCCGGGTCGTTAGAAAAACTGTTTTTT. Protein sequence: CASSPPGSLEKLFF.

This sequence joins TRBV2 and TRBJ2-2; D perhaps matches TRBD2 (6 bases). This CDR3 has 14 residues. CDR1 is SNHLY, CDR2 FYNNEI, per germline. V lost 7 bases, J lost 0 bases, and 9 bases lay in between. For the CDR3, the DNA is TGTGCCAGCATGGGCGGGGCGAACACCGGGGAGCTGTTTTTT. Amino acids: CASMGGANTGELFF.

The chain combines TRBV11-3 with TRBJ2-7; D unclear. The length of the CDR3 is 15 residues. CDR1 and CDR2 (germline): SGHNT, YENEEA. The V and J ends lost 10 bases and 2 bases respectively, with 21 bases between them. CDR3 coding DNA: TGTGCCACCCGAACCATACAAATACCTACCTACGAGCAGTACTTC. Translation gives CATRTIQIPTYEQYF.

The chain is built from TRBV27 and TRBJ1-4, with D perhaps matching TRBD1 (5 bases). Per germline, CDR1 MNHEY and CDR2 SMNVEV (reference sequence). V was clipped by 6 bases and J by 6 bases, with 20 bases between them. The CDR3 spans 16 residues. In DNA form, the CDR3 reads TGTGCCAGCAGCCGAGCACGGGGGGTCGGCCATGAAAAACTGTTTTTT. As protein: CASSRARGVGHEKLFF. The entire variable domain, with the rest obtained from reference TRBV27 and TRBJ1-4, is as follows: EAQVTQNPRYLITVTGKKLTVTCSQNMNHEYMSWYRQDPGLGLRQIYYSMNVEVTDKGDVPEGYKVSRKEKRNFPLILESPSPNQTSLYFCASSRARGVGHEKLFFGSGTQLSVL.

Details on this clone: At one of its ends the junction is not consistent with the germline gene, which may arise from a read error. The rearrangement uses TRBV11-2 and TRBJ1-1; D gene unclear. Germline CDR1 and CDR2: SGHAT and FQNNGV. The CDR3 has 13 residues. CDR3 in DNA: TGTGCCAGCAGCGTAGAAGGGAACACTGAAGCTTTCTTT. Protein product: CASSVEGNTEAFF.